This T cell receptor beta chain was documented in a study of control samples from healthy donors and cancer patients (dated by TCRdb to 2020 to 2021). There are 15 amino acids in the CDR3, from cysteine to phenylalanine inclusive. This entry keeps only the CDR3 DNA: 45 bases, framed from base 1. After removal of 9 bases from V and 6 bases from J, the junction retains 15 bases not matched to a gene. The CDR1 and CDR2 encoded by the germline V gene are SNHLY and FYNNEI. Comments on this clone: Its antigen remains unidentified. Within one base of it there is no much larger clone, and no base qualities were kept.

Library creation used the immunoSEQ multiplex PCR assay. In its TCRdb copy, this immuneACCESS table keeps in-frame sequences only and misses some clones. Where compared with another copy, unresolved V genes explain less than half of these, and the others have no known cause. Here the sample has tens of thousands of clones; 87% occur a single time. The ten largest clones represent under 4.5% of the sample. Sample: blood. The chain links TRBV2 with TRBJ1-1, and TRBD1 aligns with 8 junction nucleotides. The TCR was taken from a woman aged 50 to 65 in good health. DNA sequence: TGTGCCAGAACCTCAGGGGGCAGTAAGAGGGCTGAAGCTTTCTTT. It codes for CARTSGGSKRAEAFF.